A single sample is the source of the 30 T cell receptor beta chains below, sequenced in a study of cytomegalovirus exposure and HLA in healthy donors. PCR primers comprised 60 Vbeta and 13 Jbeta primers. Profiled with immunoSEQ multiplex PCR; TCRdb holds only in-frame clones, not every one. The sample lists tens of thousands of clones, just under 75% occurring once. The sequenced sample consisted of PBMCs. These receptor sequences come from a man aged 25 to 40 in good health and CMV-seropositive.

This clone came up a few times. The chain recombines TRBV30 with TRBJ1-5, with D uncertain. The germline V gene encodes CDR1 GTSNPN and CDR2 SVGIG (reference sequence). Between the trimmed V and J ends, which lost 0 bases and 0 bases, there was a span of 9 bases. The CDR3 covers 15 residues. CDR3: CAWSVSGVSNQPQHF. The CDR3 bases are TGTGCCTGGAGTGTGTCCGGGGTTAGCAATCAGCCCCAGCATTTT.

The chain is built from TRBV4-1 and TRBJ2-3; tentative D call: TRBD1 (6 bases). The CDR3 has 16 amino acids. V dropped 0 bases and J dropped 3 bases, with 13 bases sitting between them. Germline CDR1 MGHRA, CDR2 YSYEKL. This CDR3 reads CASSQDYPDSTDTQYF. In DNA form, the CDR3 reads TGCGCCAGCAGCCAAGACTACCCGGACAGTACAGATACGCAGTATTTT.

This clone was recorded a few times. The V and J genes are TRBV4-3 and TRBJ1-1; D uncertain. CDR1 is LGHNA and CDR2 is YSLEER in the germline V gene. This CDR3 contains 17 residues. With 1 base removed from V and 11 bases from J, the gap between germline ends came to 26 bases. The DNA for the CDR3 is TGCGCCAGCAGCCAAGGATCGAGGTTGAGTCGTGCCTCTAGGGCTTTCTTT. Translated: CASSQGSRLSRASRAFF.

The V gene is TRBV6-5, the J gene TRBJ1-2; possibly TRBD1 for D (5 bases). This CDR3 is 14 amino acids long. V gave up 6 bases and J gave up 4 bases, with 15 bases separating them. Looked up from germline, CDR1 is MNHEY and CDR2 is SVGAGI. CDR3 in DNA: TGTGCCAGCAGAAACCCCGGGGGGTTCTATGGCTACACCTTC. Residues: CASRNPGGFYGYTF.

V is TRBV6-1 and J is TRBJ1-5; maybe TRBD1 (5 bases). The CDR3 sequence is 16 residues long. V lost 0 bases and J lost 4, with 13 bases in between. The germline CDR1 and CDR2 sequences are MNHNS and SASEGT. In nucleotides, the CDR3 is TGTGCCAGCAGTGAAGCGGGGACTGGGGGTAATCAGCCCCAGCATTTT. The encoded protein is CASSEAGTGGNQPQHF.

Here the CDR3 DNA reads TGCGCCAGCAGCCAAGGACCGACAGAGCACAGTGAAGCTTTCTTT. This codes for CASSQGPTEHSEAFF. J is TRBJ1-1 and V is TRBV4-1, with D maybe TRBD1 (5 bases). The V end was cut by 1 base, the J end by 7 bases, with 16 bases between. Germline V lookup: CDR1 MGHRA, CDR2 YSYEKL. The CDR3 spans 15 residues.

This clone was counted only a few times. This rearrangement joins TRBV4-3 to TRBJ1-1, with TRBD1 as a possible D gene (6 bases). Per germline, CDR1 LGHNA and CDR2 YSLEER. This CDR3 has 15 amino acids. Trimming took off 1 base at V and 11 bases at J, with 20 bases between the two ends. In DNA form, the CDR3 reads TGCGCCAGCAGCCAAGGGCCACAGGGTCGTCGGTCGGCTTTCTTT. Translated, it gives CASSQGPQGRRSAFF.

The J gene is TRBJ1-3, the V gene TRBV28, with D uncertain. The ends were cut back, 7 bases at V and 4 bases at J, with 14 bases in the middle. The CDR3 totals 14 residues. Germline CDR1 and CDR2: MDHEN and SYDVKM. DNA for the CDR3: TGTGCCAGCACCCCGCTGGGAGCGGGAAACACCATATATTTT. This encodes CASTPLGAGNTIYF. The full variable domain, rest sourced from reference TRBV28 and TRBJ1-3, is DVKVTQSSRYLVKRTGEKVFLECVQDMDHENMFWYRQDPGLGLRLIYFSYDVKMKEKGDIPEGYSVSREKKERFSLILESASTNQTSMYLCASTPLGAGNTIYFGEGSWLTVV.

V and J are TRBV27 and TRBJ1-2; unclear D gene. CDR3 length equals 13 residues. Germline lookup yields CDR1 MNHEY and CDR2 SMNVEV (reference sequence). Trimming took 3 bases from V and 2 from J, leaving 7 bases between them. The CDR3, as DNA: TGTGCCAGCAGTTTTTCACTCAACTATGGCTACACCTTC. It codes for CASSFSLNYGYTF.

The J gene is TRBJ1-1, the V gene TRBV5-5, with D perhaps matching TRBD1 (6 bases). V shed 0 bases and J shed 1 base, with 10 bases lying between them. Per germline, CDR1 SGHKS and CDR2 YYEKEE (reference sequence). The CDR3 is 15 amino acids. CDR3 amino acids: CASSLVGARNTEAFF. CDR3 nucleotides: TGTGCCAGCAGCTTGGTGGGGGCTAGGAACACTGAAGCTTTCTTT.

The chain recombines TRBV12-5 with TRBJ1-2; 7 nucleotides line up with TRBD1. Germline CDR1 is LGHNT and CDR2 is FRNRAP. V lost 6 bases to trimming and J lost 4 bases; unmatched junction nucleotides: 5. The CDR3 runs 13 residues. DNA of the CDR3: TGTGCTAGTGGCCGGGACAGCGTCTATGGCTACACCTTC. Translating gives CASGRDSVYGYTF.

The genes are TRBV7-8 and TRBJ2-3, with a possible D match to TRBD1 (6 bases). V was shortened by 3 bases and J by 6 bases, with 13 bases between the two germline ends. This CDR3 contains 14 residues. In germline, CDR1 is SGHVS, CDR2 FQNEAQ. DNA of the CDR3: TGTGCCAGCAGCTTGGCACGGACAGCTGATACGCAGTATTTT. As protein: CASSLARTADTQYF.

This clone has only a few counts. The genes are TRBV5-6 and TRBJ1-3; D is ambiguous. The length of the CDR3 is 16 residues. V was trimmed by 4 bases and J by 0 bases, leaving 14 bases between them. CDR1 is SGHDT and CDR2 is YYEEEE in the germline V gene. CDR3 nucleotides: TGTGCCAGCAGCCCGGGAGGGTCCCTCTCTGGAAACACCATATATTTT. This codes for CASSPGGSLSGNTIYF.

This clone showed up just a few times. V gene TRBV2 combines with J gene TRBJ2-6; 7 bases fit TRBD1. CDR3 size: 13 residues. V gave up 5 bases and J gave up 9 bases; unmatched junction bases: 4. Germline loops: CDR1 SNHLY, CDR2 FYNNEI. In DNA form, the CDR3 reads TGTGCCAGCAGTTACAGGGGTGACAACGTCCTGACTTTC. This translates into CASSYRGDNVLTF.

This clone occurred a few times. DNA for the CDR3: TGTGCCAGCAGCCGGGACAGGCCTGAAGCTTTCTTT. Residues: CASSRDRPEAFF. The chain links TRBV5-8 to TRBJ1-1, with 8 bases that match TRBD1. The V gene's germline CDR1 is SGHTS and CDR2 YDEGEE. Losses at the gene ends were 4 bases for V and 6 bases for J; bases not matched to a gene: 2. The length of the CDR3 is 12 residues. Filled out from reference TRBV5-8 and TRBJ1-1, the complete variable domain reads EAGVTQSPTHLIKTRGQQATLRCSPISGHTSVYWYQQALGLGLQFLLWYDEGEERNRGNFPPRFSGRQFPNYSSELNVNALELEDSALYLCASSRDRPEAFFGQGTRLTVV.

This clone is medium-sized. V is TRBV6-4 and J is TRBJ2-2; TRBD2 agrees at 14 bases. CDR1 and CDR2 (germline): MRHNA, SNTAGT. The CDR3 consists of 16 residues. With V trimmed by 0 bases and J by 6 bases, 0 bases remained unmatched. The CDR3 loop reads CASSDSTSGGAGELFF. CDR3 bases: TGTGCCAGCAGTGACTCGACTAGCGGGGGGGCCGGGGAGCTGTTTTTT.

The chain employs TRBV7-9 and TRBJ1-1, with no clear D. With 1 base removed from V and 3 bases from J, the gap between germline ends came to 9 bases. This CDR3 is 14 amino acids long. The germline gives CDR1 SEHNR, CDR2 FQNEAQ (reference sequence). This CDR3 reads CASSLGPGDTEAFF. CDR3 nucleotides: TGTGCCAGCAGCTTAGGACCCGGGGACACTGAAGCTTTCTTT.

This chain links TRBV10-3 with TRBJ1-5, with a tentative D call TRBD1 (5 bases). The CDR3 has 14 amino acids. V was shortened by 2 bases and J by 3 bases, with 8 bases between the two germline ends. Germline V gives CDR1 ENHRY, CDR2 SYGVKD. The CDR3 coding sequence is TGTGCCATCAGTGAGGACAGCCACAATCAGCCCCAGCATTTT. This encodes CAISEDSHNQPQHF.

The chain couples TRBV5-1 to TRBJ2-5, with D possibly being TRBD2 (6 bases). The DNA end is more similar to TRBJ2-7, so the J call may be wrong. CDR3 length: 15 amino acids. Germline loops: CDR1 SGHRS, CDR2 YFSETQ. Here the CDR3 reads CASSWGGVRSYEQYF. For the CDR3, the DNA is TGCGCCAGCAGCTGGGGCGGGGTACGCTCCTACGAGCAGTACTTC.

In its sample, this clone was seen once. V gene TRBV19 combines with J gene TRBJ1-2, with 11 bases aligning to TRBD1. Germline V gives CDR1 LNHDA, CDR2 SQIVND (reference sequence). There are 16 residues in the CDR3. With V trimmed by 6 bases and J by 4 bases, 10 bases remained unmatched. The CDR3 bases are TGTGCCAGTAGAGAAGAAAGGACAGGGGGCCGCTATGGCTACACCTTC. Residues: CASREERTGGRYGYTF.

This rearrangement joins TRBV5-1 to TRBJ2-1; 9 bases align to TRBD1. Trimming cost V 4 bases and J 7 bases; bases outside gene matches: 9. CDR1 and CDR2 from the germline V gene are SGHRS and YFSETQ. The CDR3 contains 15 residues. The CDR3 DNA reads as TGCGCCAGCAGCAAAACCGGGACAGGGCAGAATGAGCAGTTCTTC. It specifies CASSKTGTGQNEQFF.

The chain couples TRBV28 to TRBJ1-2; D may be TRBD1 (5 bases). This CDR3 contains 17 residues. The germline V and J ends were trimmed by 6 bases and 5 bases, with 25 bases remaining between them. The germline V gene has CDR1 MDHEN and CDR2 SYDVKM. CDR3 nucleotide sequence: TGTGCCAGCAGGACCGGGACTGCTTCCCTCGGGGGGTATGGCTACACCTTC. Translation gives CASRTGTASLGGYGYTF.

This clone was counted a few times. The J gene is TRBJ1-4, the V gene TRBV6-1, with D uncertain. V lost 0 bases and J lost 8, with 10 bases in between. The germline V gene encodes CDR1 MNHNS and CDR2 SASEGT. This CDR3 has 14 residues. CDR3 protein: CASSEAGNFEKLFF. In DNA, the CDR3 is TGTGCCAGCAGTGAAGCCGGGAATTTCGAAAAACTGTTTTTT.

There are a few counts of this clone. The chain employs TRBV15 and TRBJ2-7; D might be TRBD1 (6 bases). The CDR3 consists of 14 residues. The germline gives CDR1 LNHNV, CDR2 YYDKDF (reference sequence). V was shortened by 4 bases and J by 6 bases, with 16 bases between the two germline ends. CDR3 loop: CATSNSQGRAEQYF. The CDR3 DNA sequence: TGTGCCACCAGCAATTCACAGGGTCGGGCCGAGCAGTACTTC.

This chain joins TRBV5-4 and TRBJ2-7; a weak D match, TRBD2 (5 bases). In germline, CDR1 is SGHNT, CDR2 YYREEE (reference sequence). V was trimmed by 4 bases and J by 3 bases, leaving 14 bases between them. The CDR3 totals 14 residues. The CDR3, as DNA: TGTGCCAGCAGCCCCGCCGGGAAGATCTACGAGCAGTACTTC. Amino acids: CASSPAGKIYEQYF.

V usage is TRBV7-2 and J usage is TRBJ2-6, with 8 bases fitting TRBD1. The germline CDR1 and CDR2 sequences are SGHTA and FQGNSA. Losses at the gene ends were 4 bases for V and 0 bases for J; bases not matched to a gene: 2. This CDR3 has 16 amino acids. The CDR3 coding sequence is TGTGCCAGCAGCTCAGGGGGCAACTCTGGGGCCAACGTCCTGACTTTC. Residues: CASSSGGNSGANVLTF.

The CDR3 sequence is CASSQVGTQYF. DNA for the CDR3: TGTGCCAGCAGCCAAGTCGGGACCCAGTACTTC. The chain is built from TRBV14 and TRBJ2-5; unclear D gene. The CDR3 is 11 amino acids. Trimming took 1 base from V and 7 from J, leaving 4 bases between them. Germline V gene data show CDR1 as SGHDN and CDR2 as FVKESK. The entire variable domain, with the rest obtained from reference TRBV14 and TRBJ2-5, is as follows: EAGVTQFPSHSVIEKGQTVTLRCDPISGHDNLYWYRRVMGKEIKFLLHFVKESKQDESGMPNNRFLAERTGGTYSTLKVQPAELEDSGVYFCASSQVGTQYFGPGTRLLVL.

The rearrangement links TRBV7-9 to TRBJ2-1, with TRBD1 identical over 10 bases. Looked up from germline, CDR1 is SEHNR and CDR2 is FQNEAQ (reference sequence). The V and J ends lost 5 bases and 7 bases, in that order; junction bases with no gene match: 8. The CDR3 runs 15 residues. The CDR3 DNA is TGTGCCAGCAGCAGTGGGACAGGGGTAAGGAATGAGCAGTTCTTC. It codes for CASSSGTGVRNEQFF. Full variable domain (remainder filled in from reference TRBV7-9 and TRBJ2-1): DTGVSQNPRHKITKRGQNVTFRCDPISEHNRLYWYRQTLGQGPEFLTYFQNEAQLEKSRLLSDRFSAERPKGSFSTLEIQRTEQGDSAMYLCASSSGTGVRNEQFFGPGTRLTVL.

The genes are TRBV15 and TRBJ1-2, with TRBD1 matching over 10 bases. The V segment lost 5 bases and the J segment 10 bases; nucleotides outside the gene matches: 7. The germline V gene encodes CDR1 LNHNV and CDR2 YYDKDF (reference sequence). The CDR3 has 13 residues. CDR3 bases: TGTGCCACCAGCGGAACCGGGACAGGGGTCTACACCTTC. Its translation: CATSGTGTGVYTF.

The chain links TRBV27 to TRBJ2-1; 11 bases fit TRBD1. V lost 7 bases and J lost 8; bases outside the gene matches: 10. The germline V gene encodes CDR1 MNHEY and CDR2 SMNVEV (reference sequence). CDR3 length: 15 amino acids. This CDR3 is CASNKWGTGGDEQFF. CDR3 nucleotides: TGTGCCAGCAACAAGTGGGGGACAGGGGGGGATGAGCAGTTCTTC.